This T cell receptor beta chain was obtained from a study of patients and donors after allogeneic stem cell transplantation. Via MiXCR, TCRdb re-called the RT-PCR reads, giving one row per CDR3 protein. The sample contains about 960,000 distinct CDR3 sequences, about 20% of which appear only once. Sequencing input: blood, either unsorted or a sorted T cell fraction (not recorded which). The TCR sequence derives from a human donor who was either an allogeneic HSCT recipient or a stem cell or donor lymphocyte infusion donor (not recorded which). It is not recorded whose cells these are; they may come from a transplant donor.

In nucleotides, the CDR3 is TGCGCCAGCAGCCAATCCCGACAGGGGACACACTACAATGAGCAGTTCTTC. Translating gives CASSQSRQGTHYNEQFF. The J gene is TRBJ2-1, the V gene TRBV4-3; 8 positions match TRBD1. The CDR3 is made up of 17 amino acids. Unmatched junction bases numbered 9, after V lost 2 bases and J lost 3 bases. Germline CDR1 reads LGHNA; CDR2 reads YSLEER.